A single sample is the source of the 15 T cell receptor beta chains below, sequenced in a study of OX40 agonist ivuxolimab in advanced cancers. The library was made by the immunoSEQ multiplex PCR assay. What TCRdb holds here is the immuneACCESS table cut down to in-frame rearrangements. Part of the clones is not present; checked against another copy, under half of the missing clones reflect an unresolved V gene, and the others are unexplained. The sample profile shows tens of thousands of clones; about 85% of them were found once. Approximately 24% of the sample comes from the top ten. The specimen comprised CD4+ or CD8+ T cells sorted from blood, sampled in a trial of the OX40 agonist ivuxolimab. Every receptor here comes from an adult with an advanced solid tumor such as melanoma, head and neck, liver or kidney cancer.

This clone has just one count. V and J are TRBV7-9 and TRBJ2-1; D uncertain. The CDR3 covers 11 residues. V lost 5 bases to trimming and J lost 6 bases, with 5 bases between them. The V gene's germline CDR1 is SEHNR and CDR2 FQNEAQ (reference sequence). The CDR3 nucleotides are TGTGCCAGCAGCACTTTCAATGAGCAGTTCTTC. It encodes CASSTFNEQFF. Complete variable domain (other parts from reference TRBV7-9 and TRBJ2-1): DTGVSQNPRHKITKRGQNVTFRCDPISEHNRLYWYRQTLGQGPEFLTYFQNEAQLEKSRLLSDRFSAERPKGSFSTLEIQRTEQGDSAMYLCASSTFNEQFFGPGTRLTVL.

The chain combines TRBV2 with TRBJ2-1, with 7 bases fitting TRBD2. Germline-derived CDR1 and CDR2 are SNHLY and FYNNEI. J gave up 2 bases and V 0 bases, and 10 bases lay outside the gene matches. CDR3 size: 18 residues. The CDR3 reads CASSEALRTSDPYNEQFF. The CDR3 nucleotides read TGTGCCAGCAGTGAAGCGCTTCGGACTAGTGACCCCTACAATGAGCAGTTCTTC. The variable domain in full, completed from reference TRBV2 and TRBJ2-1, reads EPEVTQTPSHQVTQMGQEVILRCVPISNHLYFYWYRQILGQKVEFLVSFYNNEISEKSEIFDDQFSVERPDGSNFTLKIRSTKLEDSAMYFCASSEALRTSDPYNEQFFGPGTRLTVL.

The gene calls are TRBV12-5 and TRBJ1-1, with 9 bases fitting TRBD1. V trimming: 5 bases; J trimming: 4 bases; junction bases outside the gene matches: 8. Germline assignment: CDR1 LGHNT and CDR2 FRNRAP. The CDR3 sequence is 15 residues long. This chain's CDR3 is CASGPGTGRATEAFF. The CDR3 DNA sequence: TGTGCTAGTGGTCCCGGGACAGGGAGGGCCACTGAAGCTTTCTTT.

V usage is TRBV18 and J usage is TRBJ2-4; tentatively, D is TRBD1 (6 bases). Germline CDR1 and CDR2: KGHSH and LQKENI. The CDR3 length is 14 residues. V shed 1 base and J shed 8 bases, with 12 bases lying between them. CDR3 loop: CASSPLGGEDIQYF. The CDR3 DNA follows: TGTGCCAGCTCACCACTAGGGGGAGAGGACATTCAGTACTTC.

This chain joins TRBV4-1 and TRBJ1-1, with 9 bases identical to TRBD1. V shed 0 bases and J 12 bases; nucleotides not matched to a gene: 2. From germline, CDR1 is MGHRA and CDR2 YSYEKL. There are 12 residues in the CDR3. The DNA for the CDR3 is TGCGCCAGCAGCCAAGAACAGGGGGCGTCTTTCTTT. It yields the protein CASSQEQGASFF.

The chain links TRBV27 to TRBJ2-7, with no clear D. Trimming took 2 bases from V and 4 from J, leaving 9 bases between them. The CDR3 is 13 residues long. CDR1 is MNHEY and CDR2 is SMNVEV in the germline V gene (reference sequence). The CDR3 bases are TGTGCCAGCAGTTTAGGGGAATATTACGAGCAGTACTTC. Its translation: CASSLGEYYEQYF.

This clone showed up just once. J is TRBJ2-7 and V is TRBV7-8, with TRBD1 matching over 10 bases. Losses at the gene ends were 3 bases for V and 5 bases for J; bases not matched to a gene: 7. The CDR3 runs 15 residues. The germline CDR1 and CDR2 sequences are SGHVS and FQNEAQ. CDR3 DNA: TGTGCCAGCAGCTTCCTATGGGACAGGGGACACGAGCAGTACTTC. Translation gives CASSFLWDRGHEQYF.

The chain recombines TRBV19 with TRBJ2-7, with 8 nucleotides matching TRBD1. The V gene's germline CDR1 is LNHDA and CDR2 SQIVND (reference sequence). V dropped 2 bases and J dropped 4; count of bases not matched to a gene: 7. This CDR3 is 15 amino acids long. This CDR3 is CASSISTGVTYEQYF. DNA of the CDR3: TGTGCCAGTAGTATATCGACAGGGGTGACGTACGAGCAGTACTTC.

By frequency in the sample, this clone is medium-sized (0.01 to 0.1%). V and J are TRBV29-1 and TRBJ1-1; D perhaps matches TRBD1 (6 bases). Per the germline V gene, CDR1 is SQVTM and CDR2 is ANQGSEA. V shed 7 bases and J shed 6 bases, with 24 bases lying between them. The length of the CDR3 is 15 residues. The CDR3, as DNA: TGCAGCGCCCTGGGGAGCGGCACAGGGCCCTCTGAAGCTTTCTTT. It yields the protein CSALGSGTGPSEAFF.

The chain recombines TRBV9 with TRBJ2-2; unclear D gene. The CDR3 loop spans 15 amino acids. CDR1 is SGDLS, CDR2 YYNGEE, per germline. Trimming took off 6 bases at V and 2 bases at J, with 14 bases between the two ends. The CDR3 is CASIRGAVNTGELFF. The DNA for the CDR3 is TGTGCCAGCATTAGAGGAGCTGTTAACACCGGGGAGCTGTTTTTT.

The rearrangement links TRBV5-6 to TRBJ2-5, with TRBD1 matching over 8 bases. The V gene's germline CDR1 is SGHDT and CDR2 YYEEEE. The CDR3 contains 16 residues. V was pared by 4 bases and J by 1 base, with 9 bases of the junction left unmatched. CDR3 sequence (DNA): TGTGCCAGCAGCGGCGGATGGGACAGGACCCAAGAGACCCAGTACTTC. Protein sequence: CASSGGWDRTQETQYF.

The rearrangement links TRBV29-1 to TRBJ1-4; possible D gene TRBD1, 6 bases. This CDR3 spans 15 amino acids. The ends were cut back, 7 bases at V and 1 base at J, with 16 bases in the middle. Germline CDR1 is SQVTM and CDR2 is ANQGSEA. The CDR3 loop reads CSGSTGLGTNEKLFF. As DNA, the CDR3 is TGCAGCGGAAGTACAGGGCTAGGAACTAATGAAAAACTGTTTTTT.

The V and J genes are TRBV7-3 and TRBJ2-2; 7 bases agree with TRBD1. CDR3 length equals 16 residues. CDR1 is SGHTA and CDR2 is FQGTGA in the germline V gene. J was trimmed by 0 bases and V by 5 bases; bases with no gene match: 6. CDR3 DNA sequence: TGTGCCAGCAGCCCCCGGGACAGCGCGAACACCGGGGAGCTGTTTTTT. As protein: CASSPRDSANTGELFF.

V is TRBV30 and J is TRBJ1-1; no reliable D call. This CDR3 comprises 11 residues. V was shortened by 3 bases and J by 9 bases, with 11 bases between the two germline ends. Germline loops: CDR1 GTSNPN, CDR2 SVGIG (reference sequence). The CDR3 reads CAWSGGSQAFF. DNA for the CDR3: TGTGCCTGGAGCGGAGGGTCCCAAGCTTTCTTT.

The rearrangement joins TRBV5-1 to TRBJ2-4, with D unresolved. The CDR3 length is 14 residues. V was clipped by 3 bases and J by 0 bases, with 7 bases between them. Germline CDR1 reads SGHRS; CDR2 reads YFSETQ. The DNA for the CDR3 is TGCGCCAGCAGCTCAAATCTAGCCAAAAACATTCAGTACTTC. Translating it yields CASSSNLAKNIQYF.